The next 32 T cell receptor beta chains were all read from a single sample in a study of cytomegalovirus exposure and HLA in healthy donors. PCR involved 60 Vbeta and 13 Jbeta primers. Profiling relied on immunoSEQ multiplex PCR, and the TCRdb table lists in-frame clones only, not all of them. The data contain 150,000 to 200,000 clones, about 73% of them seen just once; the ten biggest clones take up around 3.1%. The specimen sequenced was PBMCs. Source of these receptors: a woman aged 40 to 50 in good health and CMV-seronegative.

Turning to this clone: Other DNA sequences from this sample encode an identical CDR3 as well. The chain uses TRBV5-1 and TRBJ1-2; a weak D match, TRBD1 (6 bases). The CDR3 is 13 amino acids. Trimming pared 4 bases from V and 4 bases from J, leaving 11 bases between. Germline CDR1 reads SGHRS; CDR2 reads YFSETQ. The CDR3 sequence is CASSPGQSYGYTF. The CDR3, as DNA: TGCGCCAGCAGCCCCGGACAGTCCTATGGCTACACCTTC.

This clone was recorded a few times. The V gene is TRBV5-8, the J gene TRBJ1-2; tentatively, D is TRBD1 (6 bases). The CDR3 covers 12 residues. V lost 4 bases and J lost 5, with 9 bases in between. In germline, CDR1 is SGHTS, CDR2 YDEGEE. CDR3 amino acids: CASSSRGYGYTF. DNA of the CDR3: TGTGCCAGCAGCAGTAGGGGGTATGGCTACACCTTC.

This clone was seen a single time. The chain uses TRBV19 and TRBJ1-4; tentatively, D is TRBD1 (6 bases). The CDR3 is made up of 16 amino acids. Germline CDR1 is LNHDA and CDR2 is SQIVND (reference sequence). With 6 bases removed from V and 3 bases from J, the gap between germline ends came to 17 bases. CDR3 DNA: TGTGCCAGTAGGAAAACTAACAGGGCGTCTAATGAAAAACTGTTTTTT. It codes for CASRKTNRASNEKLFF.

This clone came up a few times. This chain uses TRBV27 with TRBJ1-5; D not certain. CDR1 is MNHEY, CDR2 SMNVEV, per germline (reference sequence). This CDR3 contains 16 residues. V dropped 6 bases and J dropped 4 bases, with 19 bases sitting between them. CDR3 residues: CASSPGRLLGNQPQHF. CDR3 nucleotide sequence: TGTGCCAGCAGCCCGGGGAGGTTGCTGGGTAATCAGCCCCAGCATTTT.

The chain is built from TRBV19 and TRBJ2-7; perhaps TRBD1 as D (6 bases). CDR1 LNHDA and CDR2 SQIVND come from the germline V gene (reference sequence). The CDR3 runs to 16 residues. V lost 3 bases and J 3 bases, leaving 18 bases between the germline ends. The CDR3 DNA reads TGTGCCAGTAGTATCTTCTATAGGACAGAGAACTACGAGCAGTACTTC. This encodes CASSIFYRTENYEQYF. Full variable domain (rest looked up from reference TRBV19 and TRBJ2-7): DGGITQSPKYLFRKEGQNVTLSCEQNLNHDAMYWYRQDPGQGLRLIYYSQIVNDFQKGDIAEGYSVSREKKESFPLTVTSAQKNPTAFYLCASSIFYRTENYEQYFGPGTRLTVT.

This clone has only a few counts. The rearrangement uses TRBV6-1 and TRBJ2-1; 7 nucleotides line up with TRBD1. The germline V gene encodes CDR1 MNHNS and CDR2 SASEGT. J gave up 8 bases and V 9 bases, and 10 bases lay outside the gene matches. The CDR3 runs 13 residues. The CDR3 spells CARGGSHVDEQFF. Here the CDR3 DNA reads TGTGCCAGAGGGGGCTCACACGTCGATGAGCAGTTCTTC.

J is TRBJ1-1 and V is TRBV6-1, with D perhaps matching TRBD1 (5 bases). Germline V gene data show CDR1 as MNHNS and CDR2 as SASEGT. There are 14 residues in the CDR3. V lost 4 bases and J lost 2, with 11 bases in between. CDR3 sequence reads: CASSGSTVNTEAFF. CDR3 DNA sequence: TGTGCCAGCAGTGGATCGACAGTTAACACTGAAGCTTTCTTT.

This chain joins TRBV7-8 and TRBJ1-5; 7 bases map to TRBD1. Germline loops: CDR1 SGHVS, CDR2 FQNEAQ. J was trimmed by 4 bases and V by 6 bases; bases with no gene match: 15. The CDR3 sequence is 17 residues long. CDR3 sequence (DNA): TGTGCCAGCAGAAAGGGACAGCGCCAATCGGGGAATCAGCCCCAGCATTTT. Residues: CASRKGQRQSGNQPQHF.

The J gene is TRBJ1-2, the V gene TRBV7-9, with TRBD1 matching 10 bases. The junction had 18 bases not matched to a gene; V was cut back by 6 bases and J by 5 bases. This CDR3 comprises 18 residues. The germline V gene encodes CDR1 SEHNR and CDR2 FQNEAQ (reference sequence). CDR3 amino acids: CASRNIGTGESEGYGYTF. DNA for the CDR3: TGTGCCAGCAGAAACATTGGGACAGGGGAGTCGGAGGGATATGGCTACACCTTC.

This sequence joins TRBV5-1 and TRBJ1-4; D remains ambiguous. Looked up from germline, CDR1 is SGHRS and CDR2 is YFSETQ. The V end was cut by 3 bases, the J end by 7 bases, with 16 bases between. The CDR3 runs to 15 residues. CDR3 in amino acids: CASSSNTGSFEKLFF. CDR3 coding DNA: TGCGCCAGCAGCTCGAACACCGGGAGCTTTGAAAAACTGTTTTTT.

The gene calls are TRBV6-5 and TRBJ1-5; a possible D gene is TRBD1 (5 bases). The CDR3 consists of 14 residues. Germline CDR1 reads MNHEY; CDR2 reads SVGAGI. V was shortened by 6 bases and J by 0 bases, with 9 bases between the two germline ends. The CDR3 region is CASSRTYSNQPQHF. CDR3 nucleotide sequence: TGTGCCAGCAGCCGGACATATAGCAATCAGCCCCAGCATTTT.

The chain couples TRBV5-5 to TRBJ1-4; D remains unclear. Trimming left V 2 bases short and J 8 bases short, with 7 bases between. CDR3 length: 12 residues. Germline-derived CDR1 and CDR2 are SGHKS and YYEKEE (reference sequence). CDR3 sequence (DNA): TGTGCCAGCAGCTTCTCGCGGGAAAAACTGTTTTTT. Its translation is CASSFSREKLFF. The whole variable domain, filled in from reference TRBV5-5 and TRBJ1-4, reads DAGVTQSPTHLIKTRGQQVTLRCSPISGHKSVSWYQQVLGQGPQFIFQYYEKEERGRGNFPDRFSARQFPNYSSELNVNALLLGDSALYLCASSFSREKLFFGSGTQLSVL.

In DNA form, the CDR3 reads TGTGTCAGAAGCTGCCCGGACAGGGGTAACACTGAAGCTTTCTTT. It specifies CVRSCPDRGNTEAFF. The genes are TRBV7-5 and TRBJ1-1; TRBD1 was called by the table and not checked on the DNA. TRBV7-5 is flagged as a pseudogene. The CDR3 extends over 15 amino acids.

The chain employs TRBV7-2 and TRBJ2-7, with 9 positions matching TRBD2. CDR3 size: 15 residues. Germline-derived CDR1 and CDR2 are SGHTA and FQGNSA. After removal of 1 base from V and 4 bases from J, the junction contained 5 bases not matched to a gene. This chain's CDR3 is CASSLGASGVYEQYF. CDR3 coding DNA: TGTGCCAGCAGCTTAGGGGCTAGCGGGGTATACGAGCAGTACTTC.

V gene TRBV28 combines with J gene TRBJ1-5; D not certain. The V and J ends lost 8 bases and 3 bases respectively, with 20 bases between them. The CDR3 has 16 residues. In germline, CDR1 is MDHEN, CDR2 SYDVKM. The CDR3 DNA follows: TGTGCCAGCCACTCGCGATGGGCAGGCCCCAATCAGCCCCAGCATTTT. Translated, it gives CASHSRWAGPNQPQHF.

This chain connects TRBV6-5 to TRBJ1-4, with TRBD1 identical over 8 bases. Germline-derived CDR1 and CDR2 are MNHEY and SVGAGI. V trimming: 5 bases; J trimming: 7 bases; junction bases outside the gene matches: 3. The CDR3 has 13 amino acids. The CDR3 bases are TGTGCCAGCAGTCAGGGGGCACCTGAAAAACTGTTTTTT. Translating it yields CASSQGAPEKLFF.

The gene calls are TRBV9 and TRBJ2-3; 8 nucleotides agree with TRBD1. The V gene's germline CDR1 is SGDLS and CDR2 YYNGEE. The CDR3 is 18 amino acids. Trimming removed 4 bases from V and 0 bases from J; junction bases left unmatched: 13. The CDR3 loop reads CASSSPRRGTGSTDTQYF. The CDR3 nucleotides read TGTGCCAGCAGCTCACCAAGGAGGGGGACAGGTAGCACAGATACGCAGTATTTT.

The chain has TRBV5-4 and TRBJ1-1; D is undetermined. The length of the CDR3 is 14 residues. Trimming removed 4 bases at V and 5 bases at J, with 15 bases between. Germline-derived CDR1 and CDR2 are SGHNT and YYREEE (reference sequence). CDR3 sequence (DNA): TGTGCCAGCAGCAGCCCCGAGGGCCAGACTGAAGCTTTCTTT. As protein: CASSSPEGQTEAFF.

J is TRBJ2-5 and V is TRBV11-2, with TRBD2 matching 7 bases. Per germline, CDR1 SGHAT and CDR2 FQNNGV. The V gene end was trimmed by 5 bases and the J gene end by 3 bases; junction bases not matched to a gene: 6. CDR3 length: 14 amino acids. The CDR3 sequence is CASSPGLLKETQYF. The CDR3 DNA sequence: TGTGCCAGCAGCCCGGGACTATTGAAAGAGACCCAGTACTTC.

On this clone itself: One end of the junction is discordant with germline, which a read error may explain. V gene TRBV7-9 combines with J gene TRBJ2-4; possibly TRBD2 for D (7 bases). The germline CDR1 and CDR2 sequences are SEHNR and FQNEAQ (reference sequence). CDR3 length: 16 residues. CDR3 nucleotide sequence: TGTTCCAGCAGCTTAGCAAGGGGGGGCAATAGGGACATTCAGTACTTC. Translating gives CSSSLARGGNRDIQYF.

This clone is a singleton in its sample. J is TRBJ1-5 and V is TRBV5-1; 7 nucleotides agree with TRBD1. Germline-derived CDR1 and CDR2 are SGHRS and YFSETQ. The CDR3 consists of 13 residues. The ends lost 10 bases at V and 6 bases at J; junction bases unmatched: 10. The CDR3 region is CAGADRRIQPQHF. The DNA of the CDR3 is TGCGCCGGGGCGGACAGGAGGATTCAGCCCCAGCATTTT. The full variable domain, rest sourced from reference TRBV5-1 and TRBJ1-5, is KAGVTQTPRYLIKTRGQQVTLSCSPISGHRSVSWYQQTPGQGLQFLFEYFSETQRNKGNFPGRFSGRQFSNSRSEMNVSTLELGDSALYLCAGADRRIQPQHFGDGTRLSIL.

This clone showed up just a few times. The V call is TRBV19, the J call TRBJ1-2; D is uncertain. This CDR3 comprises 14 residues. Trimming removed 1 base from V and 1 base from J, with 7 bases in between. CDR1 and CDR2 from the germline V gene are LNHDA and SQIVND (reference sequence). The CDR3 nucleotides are TGTGCCAGTAGTATAGGGGCAGGTAACTATGGCTACACCTTC. Translating gives CASSIGAGNYGYTF.

The rearrangement joins TRBV4-2 to TRBJ1-2; D is undetermined. This CDR3 comprises 14 residues. The germline V and J ends were trimmed by 0 bases and 4 bases, with 9 bases remaining between them. Per germline, CDR1 LGHNA and CDR2 YNFKEQ. The CDR3 bases are TGTGCCAGCAGCCAAGATCCACAGAGCTATGGCTACACCTTC. Protein product: CASSQDPQSYGYTF.

The chain combines TRBV6-5 with TRBJ1-1; possibly TRBD1 for D (6 bases). The CDR3 totals 12 residues. Germline V gene data show CDR1 as MNHEY and CDR2 as SVGAGI. V shed 6 bases and J shed 10 bases, with 15 bases lying between them. The CDR3 nucleotides read TGTGCCAGCAGAGCACATACAGGGAGAGCTTTCTTT. Translation gives CASRAHTGRAFF.

The sample holds a few counts of this clone. The V and J genes are TRBV4-1 and TRBJ1-1; possible D gene TRBD1, 5 bases. Between the trimmed V and J ends, which lost 1 base and 5 bases, there was a span of 11 bases. Per the germline V gene, CDR1 is MGHRA and CDR2 is YSYEKL. CDR3 length equals 14 residues. CDR3 nucleotides: TGCGCCAGCAGCCAAGTGACAGAGAGGACTGAAGCTTTCTTT. Encoded protein: CASSQVTERTEAFF.

The chain has TRBV2 and TRBJ2-3; 9 bases are shared with TRBD2. The trim removed 5 bases at V and 2 bases at J, leaving 2 bases unmatched. This CDR3 has 14 amino acids. Germline CDR1 reads SNHLY; CDR2 reads FYNNEI. The CDR3 region has the DNA TGTGCCAGCAGTTTAGCGGGGGCCACAGATACGCAGTATTTT. It encodes CASSLAGATDTQYF.

The CDR3 bases are TGTGCCAGTAGTCCGGGGGGGGCGATCCCTGGGGAGACCCAGTACTTC. Protein: CASSPGGAIPGETQYF. The gene calls are TRBV19 and TRBJ2-5, with 8 bases aligning to TRBD2. Trimming removed 5 bases from V and 5 bases from J; junction bases left unmatched: 13. Germline CDR1 is LNHDA and CDR2 is SQIVND (reference sequence). This CDR3 contains 16 residues.

V usage is TRBV6-5 and J usage is TRBJ2-1; a possible D gene is TRBD2 (6 bases). V was trimmed by 0 bases and J by 8 bases, leaving 8 bases between them. This CDR3 contains 13 residues. From germline, CDR1 is MNHEY and CDR2 SVGAGI. The CDR3 sequence: CASSYSWGDEQFF. The CDR3, as DNA: TGTGCCAGCAGTTACTCGTGGGGGGATGAGCAGTTCTTC.

The CDR3 loop reads CASSLAGGGRWNEQFF. CDR3 bases: TGTGCCAGCAGCTTAGCCGGCGGGGGTAGGTGGAATGAGCAGTTCTTC. This sequence joins TRBV7-2 and TRBJ2-1; 7 positions agree with TRBD2. The junction had 9 bases not matched to a gene; V was cut back by 0 bases and J by 7 bases. The CDR3 runs 16 residues. Germline V gives CDR1 SGHTA, CDR2 FQGNSA.

As for this clone: The junction departs from the called germline gene at one end, perhaps through a read error. The V call is TRBV11-2, the J call TRBJ1-1; no clear D. The germline V gene encodes CDR1 SGHAT and CDR2 FQNNGV. The CDR3 runs to 15 residues. CDR3 nucleotides: TGTGCCAGCAGCTTAGCTTACAGATCGAACACTGAAGCTTTTTTT. It is translated as CASSLAYRSNTEAFF. The variable domain in full, completed from reference TRBV11-2 and TRBJ1-1, reads EAGVAQSPRYKIIEKRQSVAFWCNPISGHATLYWYQQILGQGPKLLIQFQNNGVVDDSQLPKDRFSAERLKGVDSTLKIQPAKLEDSAVYLCASSLAYRSNTEAFFGQGTRLTVV.

J is TRBJ2-3 and V is TRBV2; D is unresolved. Germline V gene sequence: CDR1 SNHLY, CDR2 FYNNEI. Trimming took off 8 bases at V and 6 bases at J, with 6 bases between the two ends. The CDR3 is made up of 10 amino acids. The CDR3 nucleotides are TGTGCCAGCGGCTTCGATACGCAGTATTTT. It is translated as CASGFDTQYF.

This clone was seen just once. The gene calls are TRBV19 and TRBJ2-1; D not certain. Germline assignment: CDR1 LNHDA and CDR2 SQIVND (reference sequence). The CDR3 spans 17 residues. Trimming took off 2 bases at V and 0 bases at J, with 14 bases between the two ends. CDR3 residues: CASSITVFDSSYNEQFF. CDR3 in DNA: TGTGCCAGTAGTATAACGGTCTTTGATAGCTCCTACAATGAGCAGTTCTTC.